Listed here are 16 T cell receptor beta chains from one sample, sequenced in a study of glioma-infiltrating T cells after dendritic cell vaccination. The time point: after dendritic cell vaccination, including at tumor progression/relapse. Clones were read by immunoSEQ multiplex PCR, and TCRdb kept only the in-frame ones, dropping some. The sample lists fewer than 11,000 clones, roughly 80% seen once, with about two fifths in the top ten. The sequences come from blood, collected after dendritic cell vaccination. These receptors were obtained from a human donor with glioblastoma.

The chain couples TRBV7-9 to TRBJ1-4; perhaps TRBD1 as D (5 bases). Germline V gene lookup returns CDR1 SEHNR and CDR2 FQNEAQ (reference sequence). The germline V and J ends were trimmed by 1 base and 10 bases, with 16 bases remaining between them. There are 15 residues in the CDR3. The CDR3 region has the DNA TGTGCCAGCAGCTTAGACTTCCCTTCGGGGGGAAAACTGTTTTTT. Protein product: CASSLDFPSGGKLFF.

The chain couples TRBV27 to TRBJ1-3, with 9 positions matching TRBD1. Unmatched junction bases numbered 11, after V lost 6 bases and J lost 5 bases. CDR1 is MNHEY, CDR2 SMNVEV, per germline (reference sequence). The CDR3 length is 16 residues. The DNA of the CDR3 is TGTGCCAGCAGCACCGTCGCCGGGACAGGGCGAAACACCATATATTTT. Encoded protein: CASSTVAGTGRNTIYF.

This clone was counted between two and nine times. The rearrangement uses TRBV9 and TRBJ2-1; 9 bases map to TRBD2. Germline assignment: CDR1 SGDLS and CDR2 YYNGEE. V lost 3 bases and J lost 3; bases outside the gene matches: 4. This CDR3 is built from 15 residues. The CDR3 sequence: CASSDRLADYNEQFF. The CDR3 DNA sequence: TGTGCCAGCAGCGACCGACTAGCGGACTACAATGAGCAGTTCTTC. Full variable domain (remainder filled in from reference TRBV9 and TRBJ2-1): DSGVTQTPKHLITATGQRVTLRCSPRSGDLSVYWYQQSLDQGLQFLIQYYNGEERAKGNILERFSAQQFPDLHSELNLSSLELGDSALYFCASSDRLADYNEQFFGPGTRLTVL.

The chain couples TRBV7-6 to TRBJ1-2, with 7 bases identical to TRBD1. CDR3 size: 12 residues. Germline V CDR1 and CDR2: SGHVS, FNYEAQ. V shed 5 bases, J shed 6 bases, and the junction held 3 bases outside the gene matches. The CDR3 spells CASSPGTDGYTF. For the CDR3, the DNA is TGTGCCAGCAGCCCCGGGACAGATGGCTACACCTTC. Full variable domain (missing parts from reference TRBV7-6 and TRBJ1-2): GAGVSQSPRYKVTKRGQDVALRCDPISGHVSLYWYRQALGQGPEFLTYFNYEAQQDKSGLPNDRFSAERPEGSISTLTIQRTEQRDSAMYRCASSPGTDGYTFGSGTRLTVV.

CDR3 in amino acids: CASSELVNTEAFF. For the CDR3, the DNA is TGTGCCAGCAGTGAACTAGTGAACACTGAAGCTTTCTTT. V is TRBV25-1 and J is TRBJ1-1; D is uncertain. The germline V and J ends were trimmed by 2 bases and 0 bases, with 4 bases remaining between them. CDR3 length equals 13 residues. The germline V gene encodes CDR1 MGHDK and CDR2 SYGVNS.

This rearrangement joins TRBV7-2 to TRBJ2-1, with TRBD2 matching 10 bases. This CDR3 comprises 12 residues. Germline assignment: CDR1 SGHTA and CDR2 FQGNSA. V dropped 5 bases and J dropped 9; count of bases not matched to a gene: 1. The CDR3 DNA reads as TGTGCCAGCAGCACTAGCGGGATTGAGCAGTTCTTC. Protein product: CASSTSGIEQFF.

The chain combines TRBV7-2 with TRBJ2-7, with 9 bases aligning to TRBD1. Per the germline V gene, CDR1 is SGHTA and CDR2 is FQGNSA. This CDR3 spans 14 amino acids. The V gene end was trimmed by 4 bases and the J gene end by 5 bases; junction bases not matched to a gene: 6. As DNA, the CDR3 is TGTGCCAGCAGCTGGGGACAGGGTCTAAACGAGCAGTACTTC. This encodes CASSWGQGLNEQYF.

The CDR3 sequence is CASIKAGSDTQYF. CDR3 nucleotides: TGTGCCAGTATAAAGGCGGGTTCAGATACGCAGTATTTT. The V and J genes are TRBV6-5 and TRBJ2-3; maybe TRBD2 (5 bases). The CDR3 runs to 13 residues. The germline gives CDR1 MNHEY, CDR2 SVGAGI. Trimming shortened V by 9 bases and J by 4 bases, and 14 bases separated the two germline ends.

Here the CDR3 reads CASSLPGTGGRTEAFF. CDR3 nucleotide sequence: TGTGCCAGCAGCTTGCCGGGGACAGGGGGCCGAACTGAAGCTTTCTTT. The gene calls are TRBV5-5 and TRBJ1-1, with TRBD1 identical over 12 bases. Germline loops: CDR1 SGHKS, CDR2 YYEKEE (reference sequence). The CDR3 runs 16 residues. The junction had 6 bases not matched to a gene; V was cut back by 1 base and J by 5 bases.

The chain has TRBV7-9 and TRBJ2-7, with unresolved D. Trimming removed 2 bases from V and 6 bases from J, with 11 bases in between. From germline, CDR1 is SEHNR and CDR2 FQNEAQ (reference sequence). The CDR3 spans 13 residues. The CDR3 is CASSLILDGEQYF. The CDR3 bases are TGTGCCAGCAGCTTAATCCTAGACGGCGAGCAGTACTTC.

V usage is TRBV30 and J usage is TRBJ1-5; TRBD1 matches at 10 bases. From germline, CDR1 is GTSNPN and CDR2 SVGIG (reference sequence). The V gene end was trimmed by 5 bases and the J gene end by 0 bases; junction bases not matched to a gene: 10. This CDR3 has 17 amino acids. In DNA form, the CDR3 reads TGTGCCTGGTCCGGGACAGGGGCCCCTTATAGCAATCAGCCCCAGCATTTT. Translating gives CAWSGTGAPYSNQPQHF.

The J gene is TRBJ1-5, the V gene TRBV2; D unclear. This CDR3 is 14 amino acids long. Germline CDR1 is SNHLY and CDR2 is FYNNEI. The V and J ends lost 6 bases and 7 bases respectively, with 16 bases between them. In DNA, the CDR3 is TGTGCCAGCAGCAAGGACGGGGAGAACCAGCCCCAGCATTTT. It is translated as CASSKDGENQPQHF. Together with reference TRBV2 and TRBJ1-5, the CDR3 gives the full variable domain: EPEVTQTPSHQVTQMGQEVILRCVPISNHLYFYWYRQILGQKVEFLVSFYNNEISEKSEIFDDQFSVERPDGSNFTLKIRSTKLEDSAMYFCASSKDGENQPQHFGDGTRLSIL.

The genes are TRBV4-1 and TRBJ2-7; 8 nucleotides agree with TRBD2. The J segment lost 5 bases and the V segment lost 3 bases, leaving 6 bases of the junction unmatched. Germline lookup yields CDR1 MGHRA and CDR2 YSYEKL. The CDR3 runs 14 residues. The CDR3 spells CASSQVGLANEQYF. The CDR3 coding sequence is TGCGCCAGCAGCCAGGTAGGACTAGCCAACGAGCAGTACTTC.

The rearrangement uses TRBV14 and TRBJ2-5; TRBD1 might be the D (6 bases). The J call may not be correct, given that the DNA end is closer to TRBJ2-7. The CDR3 extends over 16 amino acids. The germline gives CDR1 SGHDN, CDR2 FVKESK. This CDR3 reads CASSPVSGTPPYEQYF. CDR3 nucleotide sequence: TGTGCCAGCAGCCCAGTCTCGGGGACACCCCCCTACGAGCAGTACTTC.

V is TRBV4-2 and J is TRBJ2-1, with 9 bases fitting TRBD2. There are 14 residues in the CDR3. Germline loops: CDR1 LGHNA, CDR2 YNFKEQ. The trim removed 4 bases at V and 10 bases at J, leaving 8 bases unmatched. CDR3 protein: CASSPQASGIEQFF. The DNA of the CDR3 is TGTGCCAGCAGCCCCCAGGCTAGCGGGATAGAGCAGTTCTTC.

The gene calls are TRBV7-2 and TRBJ2-1, with 7 bases fitting TRBD2. The junction had 8 bases not matched to a gene; V was cut back by 5 bases and J by 4 bases. There are 15 residues in the CDR3. The germline gives CDR1 SGHTA, CDR2 FQGNSA. The CDR3 loop is CASSPGDYLYNEQFF. CDR3 coding DNA: TGTGCCAGCAGCCCCGGGGACTATCTGTACAATGAGCAGTTCTTC.